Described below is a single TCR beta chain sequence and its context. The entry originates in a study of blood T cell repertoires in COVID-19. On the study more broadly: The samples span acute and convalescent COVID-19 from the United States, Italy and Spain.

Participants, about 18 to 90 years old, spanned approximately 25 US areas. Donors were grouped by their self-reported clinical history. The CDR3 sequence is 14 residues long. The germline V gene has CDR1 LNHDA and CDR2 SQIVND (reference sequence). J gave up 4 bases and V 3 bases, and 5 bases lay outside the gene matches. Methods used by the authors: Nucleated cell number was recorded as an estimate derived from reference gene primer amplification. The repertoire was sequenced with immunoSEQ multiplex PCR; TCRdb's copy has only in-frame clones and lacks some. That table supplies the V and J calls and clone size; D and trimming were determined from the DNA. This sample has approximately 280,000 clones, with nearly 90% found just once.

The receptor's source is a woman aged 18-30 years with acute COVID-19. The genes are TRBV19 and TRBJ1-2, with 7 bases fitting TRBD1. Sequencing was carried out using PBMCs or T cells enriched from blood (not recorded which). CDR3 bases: TGTGCCAGTAGTATTGGACAGGCGATCTATGGCTACACCTTC. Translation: CASSIGQAIYGYTF.